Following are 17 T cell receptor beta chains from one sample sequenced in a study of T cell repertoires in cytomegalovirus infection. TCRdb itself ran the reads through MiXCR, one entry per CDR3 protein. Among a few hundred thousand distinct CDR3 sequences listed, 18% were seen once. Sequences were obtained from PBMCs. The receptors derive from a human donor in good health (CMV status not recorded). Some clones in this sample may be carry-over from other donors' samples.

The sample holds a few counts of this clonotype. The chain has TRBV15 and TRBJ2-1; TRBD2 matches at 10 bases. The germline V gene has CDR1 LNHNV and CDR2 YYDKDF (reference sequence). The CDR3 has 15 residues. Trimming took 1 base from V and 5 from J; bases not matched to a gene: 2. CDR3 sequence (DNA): TGTGCCACCAGCAGAGCTAGCGGGAGTGACAATGAGCAGTTCTTC. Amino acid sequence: CATSRASGSDNEQFF.

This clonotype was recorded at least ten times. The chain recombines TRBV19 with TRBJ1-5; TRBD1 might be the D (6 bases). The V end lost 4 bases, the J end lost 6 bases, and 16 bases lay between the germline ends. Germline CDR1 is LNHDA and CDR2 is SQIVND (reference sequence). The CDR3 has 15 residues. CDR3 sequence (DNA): TGTGCCAGTAGTAGGGACACCCGGGTGGGTCAGCCCCAGCATTTT. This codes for CASSRDTRVGQPQHF.

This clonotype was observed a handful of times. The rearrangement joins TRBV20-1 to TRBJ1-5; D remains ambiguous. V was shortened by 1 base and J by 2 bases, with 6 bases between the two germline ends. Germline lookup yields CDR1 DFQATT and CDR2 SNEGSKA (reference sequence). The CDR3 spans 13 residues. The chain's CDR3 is CSARVPGNQPQHF. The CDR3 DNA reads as TGCAGTGCTAGAGTACCAGGCAATCAGCCCCAGCATTTT.

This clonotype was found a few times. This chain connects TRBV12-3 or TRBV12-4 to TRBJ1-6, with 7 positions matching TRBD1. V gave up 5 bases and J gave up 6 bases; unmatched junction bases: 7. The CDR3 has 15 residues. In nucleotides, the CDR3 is TGTGCCAGCAGTCCTGTAGGGGGCCTTAATTCACCCCTCCACTTT. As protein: CASSPVGGLNSPLHF.

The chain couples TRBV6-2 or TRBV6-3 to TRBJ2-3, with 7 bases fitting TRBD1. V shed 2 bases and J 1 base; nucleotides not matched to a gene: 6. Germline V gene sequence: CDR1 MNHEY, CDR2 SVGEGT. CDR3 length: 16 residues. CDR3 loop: CASSYRTGEGTDTQYF. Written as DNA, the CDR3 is TGTGCCAGCAGTTACAGGACAGGCGAGGGCACAGATACGCAGTATTTT.

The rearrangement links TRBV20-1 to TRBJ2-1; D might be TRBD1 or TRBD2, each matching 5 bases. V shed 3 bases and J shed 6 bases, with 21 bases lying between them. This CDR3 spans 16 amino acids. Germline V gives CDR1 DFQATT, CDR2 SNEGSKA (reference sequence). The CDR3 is CSASDPGTLTSNEQFF. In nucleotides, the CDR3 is TGCAGTGCTAGTGACCCCGGGACCCTCACGAGCAATGAGCAGTTCTTC.

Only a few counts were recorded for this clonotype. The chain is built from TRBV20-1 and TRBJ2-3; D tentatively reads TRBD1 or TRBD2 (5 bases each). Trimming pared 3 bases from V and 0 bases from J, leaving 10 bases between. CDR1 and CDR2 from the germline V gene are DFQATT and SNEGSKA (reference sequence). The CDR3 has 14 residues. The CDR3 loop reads CSARRGPSTDTQYF. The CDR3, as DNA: TGCAGTGCTAGGAGGGGACCCAGCACAGATACGCAGTATTTT.

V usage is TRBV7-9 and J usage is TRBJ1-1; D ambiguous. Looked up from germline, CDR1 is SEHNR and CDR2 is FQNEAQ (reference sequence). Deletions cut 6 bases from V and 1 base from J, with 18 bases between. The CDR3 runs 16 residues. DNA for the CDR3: TGTGCCAGCAGGGTTAGCCCTATCAGGAAGAACACTGAAGCTTTCTTT. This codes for CASRVSPIRKNTEAFF. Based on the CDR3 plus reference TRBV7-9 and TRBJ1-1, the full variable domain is DTGVSQNPRHKITKRGQNVTFRCDPISEHNRLYWYRQTLGQGPEFLTYFQNEAQLEKSRLLSDRFSAERPKGSFSTLEIQRTEQGDSAMYLCASRVSPIRKNTEAFFGQGTRLTVV.

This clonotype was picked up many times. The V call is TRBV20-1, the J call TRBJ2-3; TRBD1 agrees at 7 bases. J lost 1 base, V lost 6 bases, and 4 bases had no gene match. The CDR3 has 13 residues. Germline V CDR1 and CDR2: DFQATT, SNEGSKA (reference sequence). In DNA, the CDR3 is TGCAGTGCGCAGGGGGATGGCACAGATACGCAGTATTTT. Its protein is CSAQGDGTDTQYF.

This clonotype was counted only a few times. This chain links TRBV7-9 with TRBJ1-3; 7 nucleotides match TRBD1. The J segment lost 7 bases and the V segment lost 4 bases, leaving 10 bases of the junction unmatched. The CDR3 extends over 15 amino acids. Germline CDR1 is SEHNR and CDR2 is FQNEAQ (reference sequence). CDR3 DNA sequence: TGTGCCAGCAGCTCCCCGGACAGGTCGCGGAACACCATATATTTT. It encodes CASSSPDRSRNTIYF.

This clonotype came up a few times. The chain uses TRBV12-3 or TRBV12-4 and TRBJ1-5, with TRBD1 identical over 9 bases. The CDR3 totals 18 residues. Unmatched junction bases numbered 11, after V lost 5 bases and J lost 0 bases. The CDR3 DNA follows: TGTGCCAGCAGTAACCGGGACAGGGTGTGGAATAGCAATCAGCCCCAGCATTTT. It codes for CASSNRDRVWNSNQPQHF.

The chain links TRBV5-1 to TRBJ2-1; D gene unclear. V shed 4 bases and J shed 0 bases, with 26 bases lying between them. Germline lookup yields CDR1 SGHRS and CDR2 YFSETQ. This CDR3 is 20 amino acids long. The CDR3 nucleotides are TGCGCCAGCAGCCCTACCCGCACCGGAGCGCCCCTTAGCTCCTACAATGAGCAGTTCTTC. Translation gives CASSPTRTGAPLSSYNEQFF.

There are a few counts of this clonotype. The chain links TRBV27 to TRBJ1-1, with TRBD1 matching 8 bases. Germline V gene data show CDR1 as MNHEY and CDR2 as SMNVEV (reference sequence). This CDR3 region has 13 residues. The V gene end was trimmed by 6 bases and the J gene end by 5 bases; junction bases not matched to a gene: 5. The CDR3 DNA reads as TGTGCCAGCAGACCACAGGGGGTAACTGAAGCTTTCTTT. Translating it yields CASRPQGVTEAFF.

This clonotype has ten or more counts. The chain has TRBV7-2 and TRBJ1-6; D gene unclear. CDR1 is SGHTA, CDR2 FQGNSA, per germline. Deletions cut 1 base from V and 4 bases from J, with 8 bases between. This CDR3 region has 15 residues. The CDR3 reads CASSLEGAYNSPLHF. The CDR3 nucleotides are TGTGCCAGCAGCTTAGAGGGTGCTTATAATTCACCCCTCCACTTT.

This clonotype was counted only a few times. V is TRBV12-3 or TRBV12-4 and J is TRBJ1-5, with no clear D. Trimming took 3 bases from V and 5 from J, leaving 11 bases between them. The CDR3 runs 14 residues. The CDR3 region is CASSFTGIYQPQHF. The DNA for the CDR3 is TGTGCCAGCAGTTTTACGGGAATTTATCAGCCCCAGCATTTT.

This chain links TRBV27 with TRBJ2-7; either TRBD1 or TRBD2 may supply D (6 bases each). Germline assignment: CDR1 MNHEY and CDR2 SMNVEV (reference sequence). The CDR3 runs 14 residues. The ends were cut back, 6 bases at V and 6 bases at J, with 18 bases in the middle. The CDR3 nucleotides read TGTGCCAGCAGCCGAGGGGGGTCGGTCGGCGAGCAGTACTTC. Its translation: CASSRGGSVGEQYF.

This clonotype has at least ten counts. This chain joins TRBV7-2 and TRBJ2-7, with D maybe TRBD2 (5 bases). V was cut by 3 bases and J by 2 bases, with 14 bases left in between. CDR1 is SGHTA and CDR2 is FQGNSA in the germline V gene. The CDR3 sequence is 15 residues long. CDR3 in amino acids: CASSLRGQLAYEQYF. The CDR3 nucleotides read TGTGCCAGCAGCTTGCGAGGCCAACTAGCCTACGAGCAGTACTTC.